The clone carrying this T cell receptor beta chain was counted many times. Unique molecular identifiers were affixed to single, distinct cDNA molecules. TCRdb reprocessed the 5' RACE reads via MiXCR and lists one record per CDR3 protein. Of 40,000 or so distinct CDR3 sequences listed, around a tenth are singletons. This sample was taken from a study of early T cells in non-severe SARS-CoV-2 infection. Study-wide context: Chains stayed unpaired after sequencing of bulk RNA from unsorted whole blood.

In germline, CDR1 is SGHTA, CDR2 FQGNSA. The CDR3 totals 12 residues. The V gene lost 4 bases and the J gene lost 12 bases, with 13 bases spanning the gap. Sequenced input: whole blood. The V call is TRBV7-2, the J call TRBJ1-5; D remains ambiguous. This sequence was found in an adult who was a healthcare worker with PCR-confirmed SARS-CoV-2 infection or an uninfected control (not recorded which). Here the CDR3 DNA reads TGTGCCAGCAGCTCTACATTGGACGGCCAGCATTTT. Translated: CASSSTLDGQHF.